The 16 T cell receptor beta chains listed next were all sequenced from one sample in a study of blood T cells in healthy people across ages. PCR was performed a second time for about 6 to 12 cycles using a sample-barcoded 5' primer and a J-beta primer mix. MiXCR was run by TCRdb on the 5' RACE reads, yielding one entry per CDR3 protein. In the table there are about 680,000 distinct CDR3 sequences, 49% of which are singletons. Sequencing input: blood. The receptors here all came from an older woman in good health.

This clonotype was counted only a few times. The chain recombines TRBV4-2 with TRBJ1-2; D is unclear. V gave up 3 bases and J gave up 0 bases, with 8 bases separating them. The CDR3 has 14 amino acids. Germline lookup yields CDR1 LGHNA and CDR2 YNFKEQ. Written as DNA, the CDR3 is TGTGCCAGCAGCCATAGTGGAGCTAACTATGGCTACACCTTC. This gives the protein CASSHSGANYGYTF.

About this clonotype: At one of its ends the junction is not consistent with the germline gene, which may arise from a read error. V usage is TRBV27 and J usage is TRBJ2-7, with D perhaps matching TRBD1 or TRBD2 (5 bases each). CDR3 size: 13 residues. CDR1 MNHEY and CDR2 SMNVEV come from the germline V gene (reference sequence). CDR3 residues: CVSSLSWGFEQYF. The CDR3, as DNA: TGTGTCAGCAGTTTATCTTGGGGGTTCGAGCAGTACTTC.

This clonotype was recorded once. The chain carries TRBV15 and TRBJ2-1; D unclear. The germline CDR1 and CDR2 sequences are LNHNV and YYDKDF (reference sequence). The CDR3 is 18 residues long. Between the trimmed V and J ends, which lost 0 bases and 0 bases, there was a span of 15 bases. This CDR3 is CATSRDSTPPVSYNEQFF. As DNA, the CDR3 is TGTGCCACCAGCAGAGATTCCACCCCTCCCGTCTCCTACAATGAGCAGTTCTTC.

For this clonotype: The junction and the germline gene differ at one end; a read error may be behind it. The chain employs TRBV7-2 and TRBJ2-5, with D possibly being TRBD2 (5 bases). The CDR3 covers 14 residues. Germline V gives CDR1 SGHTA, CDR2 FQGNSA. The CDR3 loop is CASSHGLVQETRYF. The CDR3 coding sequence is TGTGCCAGCAGCCACGGACTCGTTCAAGAGACCCGGTACTTC.

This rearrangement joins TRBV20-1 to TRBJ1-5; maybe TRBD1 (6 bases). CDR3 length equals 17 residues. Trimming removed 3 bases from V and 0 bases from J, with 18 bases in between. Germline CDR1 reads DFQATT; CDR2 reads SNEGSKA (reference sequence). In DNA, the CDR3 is TGCAGTGCTAGCGTCGGACAGCGAGCATATAGCAATCAGCCCCAGCATTTT. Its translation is CSASVGQRAYSNQPQHF.

CDR3 region: CASSLVLQKYNSPLHF. Here the CDR3 DNA reads TGCGCCAGCAGCTTGGTTCTCCAGAAATATAATTCACCCCTCCACTTT. V gene TRBV5-1 combines with J gene TRBJ1-6; D is undetermined. Germline V gives CDR1 SGHRS, CDR2 YFSETQ. Trimming removed 0 bases from V and 4 bases from J, with 11 bases in between. The CDR3 is made up of 16 amino acids.

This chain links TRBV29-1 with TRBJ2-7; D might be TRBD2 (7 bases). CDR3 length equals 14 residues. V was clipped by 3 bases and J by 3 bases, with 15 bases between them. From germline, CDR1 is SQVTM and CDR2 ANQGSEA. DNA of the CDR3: TGCAGCGTTGAGGGAGGGGGAGGCGGCTACGAGCAGTACTTC. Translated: CSVEGGGGGYEQYF.

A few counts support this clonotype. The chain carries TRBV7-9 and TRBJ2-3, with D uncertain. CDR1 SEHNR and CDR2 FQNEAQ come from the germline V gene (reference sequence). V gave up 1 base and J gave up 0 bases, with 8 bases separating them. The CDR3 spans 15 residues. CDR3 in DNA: TGTGCCAGCAGCTTAGAAGTTACTAGCACAGATACGCAGTATTTT. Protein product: CASSLEVTSTDTQYF.

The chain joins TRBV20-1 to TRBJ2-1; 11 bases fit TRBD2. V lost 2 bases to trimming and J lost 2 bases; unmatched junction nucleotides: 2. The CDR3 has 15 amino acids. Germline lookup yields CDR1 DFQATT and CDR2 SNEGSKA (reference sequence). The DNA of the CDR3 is TGCAGTGCTAGAAATAGCGGGAGGGCCTACAATGAGCAGTTCTTC. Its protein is CSARNSGRAYNEQFF.

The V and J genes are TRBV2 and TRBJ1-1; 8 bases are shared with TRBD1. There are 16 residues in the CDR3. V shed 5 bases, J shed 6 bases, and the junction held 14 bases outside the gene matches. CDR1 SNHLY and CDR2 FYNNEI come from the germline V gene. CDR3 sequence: CASSRPYVGQGSEAFF. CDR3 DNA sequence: TGTGCCAGCAGTCGACCTTACGTCGGACAGGGTTCTGAAGCTTTCTTT.

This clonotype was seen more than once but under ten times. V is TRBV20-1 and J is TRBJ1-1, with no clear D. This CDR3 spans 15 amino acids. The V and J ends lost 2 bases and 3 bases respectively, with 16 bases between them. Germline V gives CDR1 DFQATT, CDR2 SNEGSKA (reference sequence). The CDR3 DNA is TGCAGTGCTAGAAACCCCAAACGGTGGGACACTGAAGCTTTCTTT. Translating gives CSARNPKRWDTEAFF.

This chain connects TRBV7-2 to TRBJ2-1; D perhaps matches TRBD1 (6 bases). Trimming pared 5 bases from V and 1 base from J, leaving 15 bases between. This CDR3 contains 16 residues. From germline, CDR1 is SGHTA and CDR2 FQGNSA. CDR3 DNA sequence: TGTGCCAGCAGCCGTACCGGGACAAAGTCCTACAATGAGCAGTTCTTC. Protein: CASSRTGTKSYNEQFF.

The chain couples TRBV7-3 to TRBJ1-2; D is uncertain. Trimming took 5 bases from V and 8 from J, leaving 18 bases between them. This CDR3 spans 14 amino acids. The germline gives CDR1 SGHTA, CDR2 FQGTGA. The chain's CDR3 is CASSTSLGLFGYTF. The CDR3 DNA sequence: TGTGCCAGCAGCACGTCGCTCGGACTGTTCGGCTACACCTTC.

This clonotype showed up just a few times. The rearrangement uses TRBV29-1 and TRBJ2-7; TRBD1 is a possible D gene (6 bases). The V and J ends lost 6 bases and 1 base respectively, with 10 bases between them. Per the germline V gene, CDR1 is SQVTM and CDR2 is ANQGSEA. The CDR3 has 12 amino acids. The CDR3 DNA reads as TGCAGCGTGACAGGTTCTTCCTACGAGCAGTACTTC. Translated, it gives CSVTGSSYEQYF.

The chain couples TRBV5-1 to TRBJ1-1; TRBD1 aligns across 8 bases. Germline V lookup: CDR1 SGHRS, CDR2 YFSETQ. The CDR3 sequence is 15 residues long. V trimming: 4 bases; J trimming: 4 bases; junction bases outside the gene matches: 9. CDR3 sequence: CASSKSKQGGTEAFF. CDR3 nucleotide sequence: TGCGCCAGCAGCAAGAGTAAACAGGGGGGCACTGAAGCTTTCTTT. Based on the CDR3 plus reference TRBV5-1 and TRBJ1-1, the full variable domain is KAGVTQTPRYLIKTRGQQVTLSCSPISGHRSVSWYQQTPGQGLQFLFEYFSETQRNKGNFPGRFSGRQFSNSRSEMNVSTLELGDSALYLCASSKSKQGGTEAFFGQGTRLTVV.

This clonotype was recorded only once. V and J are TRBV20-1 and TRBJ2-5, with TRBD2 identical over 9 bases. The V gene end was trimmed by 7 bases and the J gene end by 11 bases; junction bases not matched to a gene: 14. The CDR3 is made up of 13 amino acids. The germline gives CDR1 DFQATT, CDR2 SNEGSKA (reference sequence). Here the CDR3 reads CSVAGEKVGEQYF. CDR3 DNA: TGCAGTGTAGCGGGAGAGAAAGTGGGAGAGCAGTACTTC.